The 23 T cell receptor beta chains below were found in one sample sequenced in a study of shared clonotypes between healthy human individuals. Libraries were prepared by immunoSEQ multiplex PCR; TCRdb keeps only in-frame clonotypes and omits some of them. The sample has some 2.1 million clones, about 95% seen once. The sequenced material came from naive CD4+ T cells sorted from blood. The sample's subset: CD45RA+ positively selected. These receptors all stem from a man aged 18 to 29 in good health.

V gene TRBV30 combines with J gene TRBJ1-2; D is possibly TRBD1 (6 bases). V was clipped by 4 bases and J by 11 bases, with 14 bases between them. CDR1 and CDR2 from the germline V gene are GTSNPN and SVGIG (reference sequence). The CDR3 totals 11 residues. The CDR3 DNA sequence: TGTGCCTGGACCGACGGGGGGCTGTACACCTTC. This codes for CAWTDGGLYTF.

This clone has a single count. This chain links TRBV5-1 with TRBJ2-5, with 8 positions matching TRBD2. The CDR3 totals 16 residues. CDR1 SGHRS and CDR2 YFSETQ come from the germline V gene. V lost 4 bases and J lost 5; bases outside the gene matches: 13. CDR3 in DNA: TGCGCCAGCAGCCTGGCCGCCGGGACTAGGTGGGAGACCCAGTACTTC. It encodes CASSLAAGTRWETQYF.

To note about this clone: The junction and the germline gene differ at one end; a read error may be behind it. Other nucleotide sequences from this sample produce the same CDR3. The genes are TRBV29-1 and TRBJ2-7; D remains ambiguous. Germline CDR1 is SQVTM and CDR2 is ANQGSEA. CDR3 length equals 11 residues. The CDR3 spells CSVEGPYEQYF. The CDR3 nucleotides are TGCAGCGTCGAAGGTCCCTACGAGCAGTACTTC.

The chain has TRBV6-6 and TRBJ1-2; 9 nucleotides agree with TRBD1. After removal of 7 bases from V and 4 bases from J, the junction contained 7 bases not matched to a gene. The CDR3 is made up of 14 amino acids. The germline V gene has CDR1 MNHNY and CDR2 SVGAGI (reference sequence). CDR3 sequence (DNA): TGTGCCAGCACCCTACAGGGGGCTGGCTATGGCTACACCTTC. Its translation: CASTLQGAGYGYTF.

V is TRBV5-1 and J is TRBJ1-4, with 11 bases lining up with TRBD1. The CDR3 spans 17 residues. Germline V gives CDR1 SGHRS, CDR2 YFSETQ. With 3 bases clipped from V and 3 bases from J, the junction kept 7 bases outside the gene matches. The chain's CDR3 is CASSWGQGDFANEKLFF. CDR3 bases: TGCGCCAGCAGCTGGGGACAGGGGGACTTTGCTAATGAAAAACTGTTTTTT.

This chain uses TRBV4-1 with TRBJ2-2; TRBD1 might be the D (6 bases). CDR3 length: 16 amino acids. Germline CDR1 is MGHRA and CDR2 is YSYEKL. The V end lost 1 base, the J end lost 3 bases, and 12 bases lay between the germline ends. Here the CDR3 reads CASSQGLDRYTGELFF. The CDR3 DNA is TGCGCCAGCAGCCAAGGCTTGGACAGATACACCGGGGAGCTGTTTTTT.

The chain has TRBV7-9 and TRBJ1-1, with unresolved D. V gave up 1 base and J gave up 0 bases, with 12 bases separating them. The length of the CDR3 is 16 residues. The germline gives CDR1 SEHNR, CDR2 FQNEAQ (reference sequence). CDR3 bases: TGTGCCAGCAGCTTAGGATCGGGAAACATGAACACTGAAGCTTTCTTT. Translation: CASSLGSGNMNTEAFF.

The count of this clone is one. The rearrangement uses TRBV11-3 and TRBJ2-3, with D unresolved. There are 14 residues in the CDR3. Trimming pared 5 bases from V and 5 bases from J, leaving 14 bases between. Per germline, CDR1 SGHNT and CDR2 YENEEA. This chain's CDR3 is CASSQAGSRDTQYF. The CDR3 DNA reads as TGTGCCAGCAGCCAAGCCGGTAGTCGAGATACGCAGTATTTT.

The rearrangement joins TRBV18 to TRBJ2-7, with a possible D match to TRBD1 (6 bases). CDR1 and CDR2 from the germline V gene are KGHSH and LQKENI. There are 15 residues in the CDR3. V lost 6 bases and J lost 0, with 15 bases in between. CDR3 coding DNA: TGTGCCAGCTCTTTGACAGGCCCGTACTCCTACGAGCAGTACTTC. It is translated as CASSLTGPYSYEQYF.

As concerns this clone: Other DNA sequences in this specimen translate into the identical CDR3. The chain recombines TRBV2 with TRBJ1-1; tentative D call: TRBD1 (5 bases). Per germline, CDR1 SNHLY and CDR2 FYNNEI. The CDR3 runs 14 residues. Trimming shortened V by 0 bases and J by 7 bases, and 12 bases separated the two germline ends. CDR3 residues: CASSEARGAGEAFF. CDR3 bases: TGTGCCAGCAGTGAAGCGCGGGGCGCCGGTGAAGCTTTCTTT.

The gene calls are TRBV6-4 and TRBJ1-5; 9 nucleotides match TRBD1. CDR1 and CDR2 from the germline V gene are MRHNA and SNTAGT. The length of the CDR3 is 17 residues. V was clipped by 4 bases and J by 2 bases; unmatched bases: 9. The CDR3 reads CASSVPGQGRGNQPQHF. Here the CDR3 DNA reads TGTGCCAGCAGTGTCCCGGGACAGGGCCGGGGCAATCAGCCCCAGCATTTT.

The J gene is TRBJ2-2, the V gene TRBV9; 8 positions match TRBD1. The CDR3 runs 14 residues. Germline CDR1 SGDLS, CDR2 YYNGEE. J gave up 6 bases and V 3 bases, and 4 bases lay outside the gene matches. In DNA form, the CDR3 reads TGTGCCAGCAGCGATTTGACAGGGGCCGGGGAGCTGTTTTTT. It translates to CASSDLTGAGELFF.

The chain uses TRBV2 and TRBJ2-7; D is ambiguous. Germline assignment: CDR1 SNHLY and CDR2 FYNNEI. The V end lost 6 bases, the J end lost 5 bases, and 23 bases lay between the germline ends. The CDR3 covers 16 residues. The CDR3 DNA reads as TGTGCCAGCAGACAAGGAGACGTCCGAGACGTTGACGAGCAGTACTTC. Amino acid sequence: CASRQGDVRDVDEQYF.

As for this clone: Other DNA sequences in this sample translate to the same CDR3. The chain links TRBV7-2 to TRBJ2-7, with D possibly being TRBD2 (6 bases). In germline, CDR1 is SGHTA, CDR2 FQGNSA. This CDR3 spans 14 amino acids. V dropped 0 bases and J dropped 1 base, with 7 bases sitting between them. Here the CDR3 reads CASSLARGSYEQYF. CDR3 DNA: TGTGCCAGCAGCTTAGCTCGGGGGTCCTACGAGCAGTACTTC.

This chain links TRBV6-1 with TRBJ2-1; tentatively, D is TRBD2 (5 bases). The CDR3 spans 11 residues. CDR1 is MNHNS and CDR2 is SASEGT in the germline V gene. V gave up 5 bases and J gave up 10 bases, with 9 bases separating them. CDR3 nucleotides: TGTGCCAGCAGTCTAGCTTACGAGCAGTTCTTC. Its translation is CASSLAYEQFF.

The chain recombines TRBV5-1 with TRBJ2-7; D remains ambiguous. CDR3 size: 13 residues. V was trimmed by 0 bases and J by 3 bases, leaving 7 bases between them. CDR1 is SGHRS and CDR2 is YFSETQ in the germline V gene. The CDR3 spells CASSLEQNYEQYF. CDR3 nucleotide sequence: TGCGCCAGCAGCTTGGAACAAAACTACGAGCAGTACTTC.

With regard to this clone: The same CDR3 is also encoded by other DNA sequences in this sample. V usage is TRBV19 and J usage is TRBJ2-7; 10 bases agree with TRBD2. Per germline, CDR1 LNHDA and CDR2 SQIVND (reference sequence). Trimming cost V 4 bases and J 2 bases; bases outside gene matches: 2. This CDR3 spans 14 amino acids. CDR3 loop: CASSRTSGAYEQYF. In nucleotides, the CDR3 is TGTGCCAGTAGTAGGACTAGCGGCGCCTACGAGCAGTACTTC.

The rearrangement joins TRBV10-3 to TRBJ2-7; D not resolved. Per germline, CDR1 ENHRY and CDR2 SYGVKD. Trimming stripped 3 bases from V and 0 bases from J, with 12 bases between. The CDR3 loop spans 15 amino acids. The CDR3 DNA sequence: TGTGCCATCAGTGAAGGGATACGGAACTCCTACGAGCAGTACTTC. This encodes CAISEGIRNSYEQYF.

The chain combines TRBV11-2 with TRBJ2-7, with a possible D match to TRBD2 (6 bases). CDR3 size: 13 residues. Trimming took off 6 bases at V and 6 bases at J, with 15 bases between the two ends. The V gene's germline CDR1 is SGHAT and CDR2 FQNNGV. The DNA of the CDR3 is TGTGCCAGCAGACTAGCAGGAAGTTTCGAGCAGTACTTC. Protein: CASRLAGSFEQYF.

The rearrangement links TRBV5-4 to TRBJ1-3; unclear D gene. The CDR3 has 15 amino acids. V lost 6 bases and J lost 0, with 13 bases in between. Germline V gene lookup returns CDR1 SGHNT and CDR2 YYREEE (reference sequence). This chain's CDR3 is CASNMDGPSGNTIYF. Written as DNA, the CDR3 is TGTGCCAGCAACATGGACGGTCCCTCTGGAAACACCATATATTTT.

The rearrangement joins TRBV7-2 to TRBJ1-1; 7 bases agree with TRBD1. Losses at the gene ends were 1 base for V and 0 bases for J; bases not matched to a gene: 5. The CDR3 spans 16 residues. The V gene's germline CDR1 is SGHTA and CDR2 FQGNSA. The DNA for the CDR3 is TGTGCCAGCAGCTTAGACGACAGGGCCATGAACACTGAAGCTTTCTTT. Residues: CASSLDDRAMNTEAFF.

The chain joins TRBV6-6 to TRBJ2-1; D call uncertain. This CDR3 contains 12 residues. Germline V gene data show CDR1 as MNHNY and CDR2 as SVGAGI (reference sequence). V lost 6 bases and J 6 bases, leaving 9 bases between the germline ends. CDR3 nucleotide sequence: TGTGCCAGCAGCCCATGGAGCAATGAGCAGTTCTTC. Protein sequence: CASSPWSNEQFF.

The J gene is TRBJ2-3, the V gene TRBV10-3; the match to TRBD2 covers 9 bases. This CDR3 comprises 14 residues. The V gene end was trimmed by 5 bases and the J gene end by 2 bases; junction bases not matched to a gene: 2. Per the germline V gene, CDR1 is ENHRY and CDR2 is SYGVKD. The CDR3 reads CAISPSGDTDTQYF. CDR3 nucleotide sequence: TGTGCCATCAGTCCTAGCGGGGACACAGATACGCAGTATTTT.